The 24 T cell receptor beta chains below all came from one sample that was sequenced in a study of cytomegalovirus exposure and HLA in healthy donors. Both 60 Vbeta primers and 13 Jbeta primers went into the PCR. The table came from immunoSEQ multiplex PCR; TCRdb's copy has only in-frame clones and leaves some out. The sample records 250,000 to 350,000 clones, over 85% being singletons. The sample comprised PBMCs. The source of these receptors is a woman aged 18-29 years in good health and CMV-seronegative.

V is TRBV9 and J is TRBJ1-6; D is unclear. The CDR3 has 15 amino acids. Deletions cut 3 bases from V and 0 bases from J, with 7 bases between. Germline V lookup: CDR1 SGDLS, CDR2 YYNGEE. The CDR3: CASSDRGSYNSPLHF. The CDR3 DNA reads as TGTGCCAGCAGCGACCGGGGCTCCTATAATTCACCCCTCCACTTT.

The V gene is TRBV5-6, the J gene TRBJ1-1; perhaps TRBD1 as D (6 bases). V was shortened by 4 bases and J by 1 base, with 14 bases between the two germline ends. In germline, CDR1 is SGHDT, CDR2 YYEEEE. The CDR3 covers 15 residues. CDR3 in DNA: TGTGCCAGCAGCCCACCCGGACAGTGGAACACTGAAGCTTTCTTT. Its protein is CASSPPGQWNTEAFF.

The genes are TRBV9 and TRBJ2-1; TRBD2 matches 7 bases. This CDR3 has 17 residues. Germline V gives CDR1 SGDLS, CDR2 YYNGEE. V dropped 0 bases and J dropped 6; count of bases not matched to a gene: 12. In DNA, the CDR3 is TGTGCCAGCAGCGTAGGGGGTATAGGCGGGGGTATCAATGAGCAGTTCTTC. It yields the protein CASSVGGIGGGINEQFF.

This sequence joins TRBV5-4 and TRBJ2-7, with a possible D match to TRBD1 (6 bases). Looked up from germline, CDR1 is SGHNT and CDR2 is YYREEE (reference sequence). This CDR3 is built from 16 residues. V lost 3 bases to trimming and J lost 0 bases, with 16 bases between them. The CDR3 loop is CASSWGHTASSYEQYF. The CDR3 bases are TGTGCCAGCAGCTGGGGACACACGGCGAGCTCCTACGAGCAGTACTTC.

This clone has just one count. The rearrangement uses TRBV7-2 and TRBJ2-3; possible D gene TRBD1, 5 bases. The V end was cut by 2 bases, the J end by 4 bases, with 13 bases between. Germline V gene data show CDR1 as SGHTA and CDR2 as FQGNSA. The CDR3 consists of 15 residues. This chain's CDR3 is CASSLIGQGADTQYF. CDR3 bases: TGTGCCAGCAGCTTAATCGGCCAAGGGGCAGATACGCAGTATTTT.

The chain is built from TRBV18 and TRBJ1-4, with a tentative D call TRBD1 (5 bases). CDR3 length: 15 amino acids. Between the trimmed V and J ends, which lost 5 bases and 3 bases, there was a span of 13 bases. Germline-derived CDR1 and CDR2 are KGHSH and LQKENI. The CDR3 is CASSAQGASNEKLFF. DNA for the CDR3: TGTGCCAGCTCAGCCCAGGGCGCTTCTAATGAAAAACTGTTTTTT.

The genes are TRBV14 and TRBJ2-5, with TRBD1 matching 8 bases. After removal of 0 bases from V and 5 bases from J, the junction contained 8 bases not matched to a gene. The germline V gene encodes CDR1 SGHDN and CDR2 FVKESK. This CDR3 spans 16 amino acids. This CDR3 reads CASSQDSPGGVETQYF. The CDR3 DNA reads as TGTGCCAGCAGCCAAGATTCGCCAGGGGGCGTGGAGACCCAGTACTTC.

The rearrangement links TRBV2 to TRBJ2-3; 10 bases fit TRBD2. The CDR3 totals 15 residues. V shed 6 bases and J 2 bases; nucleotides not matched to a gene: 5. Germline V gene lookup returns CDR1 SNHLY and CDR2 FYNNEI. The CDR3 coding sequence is TGTGCCAGCAGAAGAGCGGGGGGGATCACAGATACGCAGTATTTT. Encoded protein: CASRRAGGITDTQYF. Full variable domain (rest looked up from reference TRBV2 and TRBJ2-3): EPEVTQTPSHQVTQMGQEVILRCVPISNHLYFYWYRQILGQKVEFLVSFYNNEISEKSEIFDDQFSVERPDGSNFTLKIRSTKLEDSAMYFCASRRAGGITDTQYFGPGTRLTVL.

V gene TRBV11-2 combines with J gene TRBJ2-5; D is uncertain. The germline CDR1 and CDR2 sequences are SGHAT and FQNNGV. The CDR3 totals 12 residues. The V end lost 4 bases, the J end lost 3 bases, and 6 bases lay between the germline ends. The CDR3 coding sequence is TGTGCCAGCAGCTCAGTAAAAGAGACCCAGTACTTC. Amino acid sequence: CASSSVKETQYF.

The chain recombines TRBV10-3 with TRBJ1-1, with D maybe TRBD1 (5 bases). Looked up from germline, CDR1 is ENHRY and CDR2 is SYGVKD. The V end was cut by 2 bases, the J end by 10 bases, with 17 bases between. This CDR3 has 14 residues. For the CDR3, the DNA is TGTGCCATCAGTGAGCCTCAGGCGGGGCGGGGAGCTTTCTTT. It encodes CAISEPQAGRGAFF.

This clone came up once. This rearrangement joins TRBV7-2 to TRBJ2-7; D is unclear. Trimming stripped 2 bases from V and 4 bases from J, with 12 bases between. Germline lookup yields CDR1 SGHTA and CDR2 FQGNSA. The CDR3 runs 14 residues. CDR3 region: CASSLRRSVYEQYF. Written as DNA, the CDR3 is TGTGCCAGCAGCTTAAGAAGGAGTGTTTACGAGCAGTACTTC.

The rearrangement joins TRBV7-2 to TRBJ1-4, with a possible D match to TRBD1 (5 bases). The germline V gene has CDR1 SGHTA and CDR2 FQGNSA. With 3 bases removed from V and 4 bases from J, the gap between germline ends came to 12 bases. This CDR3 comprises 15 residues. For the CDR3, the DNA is TGTGCCAGCAGCTTGCGGGGGGAGGATAATGAAAAACTGTTTTTT. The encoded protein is CASSLRGEDNEKLFF.

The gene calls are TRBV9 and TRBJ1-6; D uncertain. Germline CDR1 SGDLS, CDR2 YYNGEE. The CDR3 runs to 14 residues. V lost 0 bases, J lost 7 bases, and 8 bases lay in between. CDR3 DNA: TGTGCCAGCAGCGTAGATATAGAGAATTCACCCCTCCACTTT. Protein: CASSVDIENSPLHF.

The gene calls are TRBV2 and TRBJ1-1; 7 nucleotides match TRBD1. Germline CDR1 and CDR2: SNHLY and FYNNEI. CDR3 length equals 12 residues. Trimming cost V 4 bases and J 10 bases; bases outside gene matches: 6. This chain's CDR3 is CASSGTGNRAFF. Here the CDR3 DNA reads TGTGCCAGCAGTGGGACAGGAAATCGAGCTTTCTTT.

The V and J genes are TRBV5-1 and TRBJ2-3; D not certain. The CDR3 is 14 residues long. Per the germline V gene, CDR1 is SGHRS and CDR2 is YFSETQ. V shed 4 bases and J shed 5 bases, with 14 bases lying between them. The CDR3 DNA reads TGCGCCAGCAGCGGAGCCTCGGTGGGAGATACGCAGTATTTT. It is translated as CASSGASVGDTQYF.

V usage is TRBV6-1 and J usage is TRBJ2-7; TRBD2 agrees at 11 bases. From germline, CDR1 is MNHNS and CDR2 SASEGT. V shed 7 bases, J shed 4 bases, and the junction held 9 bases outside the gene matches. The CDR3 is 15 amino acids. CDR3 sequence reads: CASITGTSGVYEQYF. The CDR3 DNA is TGTGCCAGCATTACCGGGACTAGCGGTGTTTACGAGCAGTACTTC.

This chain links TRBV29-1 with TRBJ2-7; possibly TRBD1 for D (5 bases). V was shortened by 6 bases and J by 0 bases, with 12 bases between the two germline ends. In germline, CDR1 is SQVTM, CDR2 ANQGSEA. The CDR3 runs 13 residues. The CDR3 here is CSVGHRSSYEQYF. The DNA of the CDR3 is TGCAGCGTCGGACACCGTAGCTCCTACGAGCAGTACTTC.

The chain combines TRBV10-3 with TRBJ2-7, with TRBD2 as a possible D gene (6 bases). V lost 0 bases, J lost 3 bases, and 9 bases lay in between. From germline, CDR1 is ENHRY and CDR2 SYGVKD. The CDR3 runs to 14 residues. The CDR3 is CAISESEGLYEQYF. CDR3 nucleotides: TGTGCCATCAGTGAGTCGGAGGGACTCTACGAGCAGTACTTC.

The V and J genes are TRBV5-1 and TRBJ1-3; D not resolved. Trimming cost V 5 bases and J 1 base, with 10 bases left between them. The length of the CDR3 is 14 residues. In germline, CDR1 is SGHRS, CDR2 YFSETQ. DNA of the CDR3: TGCGCCAGCAGTAATGAGGGTTCTGGAAACACCATATATTTT. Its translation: CASSNEGSGNTIYF.

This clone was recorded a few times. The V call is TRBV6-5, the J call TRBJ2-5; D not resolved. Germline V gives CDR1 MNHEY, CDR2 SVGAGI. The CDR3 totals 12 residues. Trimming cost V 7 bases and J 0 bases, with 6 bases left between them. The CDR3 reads CASTRDQETQYF. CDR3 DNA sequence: TGTGCCAGCACCCGGGACCAAGAGACCCAGTACTTC.

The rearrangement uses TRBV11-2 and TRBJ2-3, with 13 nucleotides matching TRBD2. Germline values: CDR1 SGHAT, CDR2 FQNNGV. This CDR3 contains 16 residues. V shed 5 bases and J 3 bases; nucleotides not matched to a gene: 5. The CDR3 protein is CASSPRTSGGTDTQYF. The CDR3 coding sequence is TGTGCCAGCAGCCCCCGGACTAGCGGGGGAACAGATACGCAGTATTTT.

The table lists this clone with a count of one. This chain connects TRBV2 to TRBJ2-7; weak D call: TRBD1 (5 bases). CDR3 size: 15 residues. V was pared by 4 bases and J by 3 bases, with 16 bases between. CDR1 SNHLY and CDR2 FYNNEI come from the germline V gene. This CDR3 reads CASSVRPRVLYEQYF. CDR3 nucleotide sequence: TGTGCCAGCAGTGTACGGCCCAGGGTGCTCTACGAGCAGTACTTC.

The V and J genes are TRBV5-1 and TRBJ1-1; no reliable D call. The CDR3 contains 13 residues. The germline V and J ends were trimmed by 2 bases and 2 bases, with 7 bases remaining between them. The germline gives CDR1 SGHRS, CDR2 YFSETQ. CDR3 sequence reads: CASSLTENTEAFF. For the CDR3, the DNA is TGCGCCAGCAGCTTAACAGAAAACACTGAAGCTTTCTTT.

The CDR3 coding sequence is TGTGCCAGCAGTACGTCAGGGGTACCTGGCTACACCTTC. As protein: CASSTSGVPGYTF. This chain uses TRBV27 with TRBJ1-2; possible D gene TRBD1, 6 bases. Trimming left V 5 bases short and J 7 bases short, with 14 bases between. The CDR3 length is 13 residues. Per germline, CDR1 MNHEY and CDR2 SMNVEV (reference sequence).